The 9 T cell receptor beta chains reported below all come from one sample, sequenced in a study of shared clonotypes between healthy human individuals. Generated by immunoSEQ multiplex PCR, the TCRdb table keeps only in-frame clones and is missing some. The sample has millions of clones, 85% to 95% seen once; the top ten hold 0.1% to 0.15%. Sample: naive CD4+ T cells sorted from blood. Indicated subset: CD45RA+ positively selected. These receptors were taken from a young man in good health.

This clone was observed a few times. In the same sample, other DNA sequences code for this CDR3. The chain joins TRBV15 to TRBJ1-3; 7 nucleotides align to TRBD1. The CDR3 is 14 amino acids. Per the germline V gene, CDR1 is LNHNV and CDR2 is YYDKDF (reference sequence). The junction had 0 bases not matched to a gene; V was cut back by 4 bases and J by 0 bases. The CDR3 DNA reads TGTGCCACCAGCACAGGGGGCTCTGGAAACACCATATATTTT. It is translated as CATSTGGSGNTIYF.

There are a few counts of this clone. The J gene is TRBJ1-6, the V gene TRBV10-3; TRBD1 might be the D (5 bases). V dropped 2 bases and J dropped 10 bases, with 9 bases sitting between them. The CDR3 runs 13 residues. CDR1 is ENHRY and CDR2 is SYGVKD in the germline V gene. The CDR3 coding sequence is TGTGCCATCAGTGAGGACAGTCAATCACCCCTCCACTTT. The encoded protein is CAISEDSQSPLHF.

This rearrangement joins TRBV29-1 to TRBJ2-1; D may be TRBD1 (5 bases). The V end lost 5 bases, the J end lost 4 bases, and 21 bases lay between the germline ends. The CDR3 has 16 amino acids. Germline values: CDR1 SQVTM, CDR2 ANQGSEA. The CDR3 loop reads CSVRKPGLGAYNEQFF. The CDR3 DNA reads as TGCAGCGTTCGAAAGCCGGGCCTAGGGGCTTACAATGAGCAGTTCTTC.

The gene calls are TRBV19 and TRBJ2-5; TRBD1 matches at 10 bases. Looked up from germline, CDR1 is LNHDA and CDR2 is SQIVND (reference sequence). This CDR3 is 15 amino acids long. After removal of 3 bases from V and 3 bases from J, the junction contained 4 bases not matched to a gene. The CDR3 here is CASSIGTGEEETQYF. CDR3 coding DNA: TGTGCCAGTAGTATCGGGACAGGGGAGGAAGAGACCCAGTACTTC.

As concerns this clone: This specimen includes other DNA sequences encoding the same CDR3. V usage is TRBV5-1 and J usage is TRBJ1-5, with TRBD1 identical over 9 bases. The CDR3 spans 14 residues. Germline CDR1 is SGHRS and CDR2 is YFSETQ. V dropped 4 bases and J dropped 4; count of bases not matched to a gene: 3. The CDR3 DNA is TGCGCCAGCAGCACGGGGACAGGGAATCAGCCCCAGCATTTT. This translates into CASSTGTGNQPQHF.

The chain couples TRBV28 to TRBJ1-5, with D perhaps TRBD1 (6 bases). The CDR3 length is 16 residues. V lost 8 bases and J lost 0, with 17 bases in between. The germline V gene has CDR1 MDHEN and CDR2 SYDVKM. The CDR3 sequence is CASFPDRKYSNQPQHF. The CDR3 coding sequence is TGTGCCAGCTTCCCGGACAGAAAATATAGCAATCAGCCCCAGCATTTT.

This clone was counted between two and nine times. Compared with germline, one end of the junction differs, possibly owing to a read error. V gene TRBV7-7 combines with J gene TRBJ1-5; D is unresolved. Per germline, CDR1 SSHAT and CDR2 FNYEAQ (reference sequence). The CDR3 totals 13 residues. The CDR3 DNA reads as TGTGCTAGCAGCTTAATGCCGGATCAGCCCCAGCATTTT. It codes for CASSLMPDQPQHF.

Comments on this clone: This sample includes further DNA sequences coding for the same CDR3. The chain links TRBV10-3 to TRBJ1-6, with D unresolved. V dropped 2 bases and J dropped 0 bases, with 8 bases sitting between them. This CDR3 comprises 16 residues. The V gene's germline CDR1 is ENHRY and CDR2 SYGVKD. CDR3 residues: CAISEAGSSYNSPLHF. CDR3 bases: TGTGCCATCAGTGAGGCCGGGAGCTCCTATAATTCACCCCTCCACTTT.

The chain couples TRBV7-2 to TRBJ2-1; D ambiguous. The germline gives CDR1 SGHTA, CDR2 FQGNSA. This CDR3 spans 15 amino acids. Trimming removed 2 bases at V and 7 bases at J, with 15 bases between. This CDR3 reads CASSLNYLGINEQFF. The DNA for the CDR3 is TGTGCCAGCAGCTTAAATTATCTGGGAATTAATGAGCAGTTCTTC.